This T cell receptor (beta chain) appears in the sequencing data of a study of blood T cell repertoires in COVID-19. The overall study: The origin of the acute and convalescent COVID-19 samples was the United States, Italy and Spain. PBMCs, B-cell-depleted T cells, or T cells were the source of the cDNA or gDNA that made up the material.

The authors' processing: Reference gene primer amplification yielded estimated nucleated cell counts. Sequencing was performed with immunoSEQ multiplex PCR; in TCRdb, only in-frame clones are kept and a portion is missing. V, J and clone size derive from that table, while D and trimming were established from the DNA sequence. In the table there are around 330,000 clones, 88% of which are singletons. Trimming removed 3 bases from V and 0 bases from J, with 11 bases in between. The CDR3 spans 14 residues. Germline lookup yields CDR1 DFQATT and CDR2 SNEGSKA (reference sequence). This clone was picked up one time.

This clonotype was sampled from a woman aged 45-59 years with active or convalescent COVID-19. Material for sequencing was peripheral blood. The rearrangement joins TRBV20-1 to TRBJ1-1, with D perhaps matching TRBD1 (5 bases). CDR3 sequence reads: CSASHRYMNTEAFF. The CDR3 region has the DNA TGCAGTGCTAGTCACAGGTACATGAACACTGAAGCTTTCTTT.